A selection of T cell receptor beta chains follows, all from one sample in a study of T-cell memory formation after mild COVID-19. Each CDR3 protein is one row after TCRdb ran MiXCR on the 5' RACE reads. Among 300,000 or so distinct CDR3 sequences listed, roughly 15% were seen once. Sequencing was done on a sample of PBMCs or a T cell subset sorted from them (not recorded which). The receptors here all came from a man aged 18 to 29 who had mild COVID-19 (a few samples of this study predate the infection). Cell type and time point are not known. The CDR3 runs from the conserved cysteine through the conserved F or W. Each record gives: V gene, D gene, J gene, clone size, CDR3 protein, CDR3 DNA. A D gene is named only where the DNA matches it firmly. Where a row states a size, it is once, few, many or the class of an expanded clone; other rows omit it.

TRBV10-3	NA	TRBJ2-1	NA	CAISDPNFHNEQFF	TGTGCCATCAGTGACCCAAATTTCCACAATGAGCAGTTCTTC
TRBV5-1	NA	TRBJ2-7	NA	CASSQGTVGDEQYF	TGCGCCAGCAGCCAAGGTACGGTTGGCGACGAGCAGTACTTC
TRBV12-3/TRBV12-4	TRBD2	TRBJ2-3	few	CASSPGLAATDTQYF	TGTGCCAGCAGCCCCGGACTAGCGGCGACAGATACGCAGTATTTT
TRBV6-6	TRBD1	TRBJ1-1	many	CASSQDRALEAFF	TGTGCCAGCAGCCAAGACAGGGCCCTTGAAGCTTTCTTT
TRBV3-1	NA	TRBJ2-1	NA	CASSQDKGTLGDEQFF	TGTGCCAGCAGCCAAGACAAAGGGACCCTTGGGGATGAGCAGTTCTTC
TRBV15	TRBD1	TRBJ2-5	many	CATSRDRGWEETQYF	TGTGCCACCAGCCGTGACAGGGGGTGGGAAGAGACCCAGTACTTC
TRBV15	NA	TRBJ2-5	NA	CATSTGLGTAETQYF	TGTGCCACCAGCACTGGGTTGGGAACGGCGGAGACCCAGTACTTC
TRBV7-2	NA	TRBJ1-1	many	CASSLVYTEAFF	TGTGCCAGCAGCTTAGTCTACACTGAAGCTTTCTTT
TRBV5-1	TRBD2	TRBJ2-1	NA	CASSSGTNQNNEQFF	TGCGCCAGCAGCTCTGGGACTAACCAGAATAATGAGCAGTTCTTC
TRBV7-8	NA	TRBJ2-2	NA	CASSPPKGENTGELFF	TGTGCCAGCAGCCCCCCCAAGGGGGAGAACACCGGGGAGCTGTTTTTT
TRBV20-1	NA	TRBJ2-2	few	CSARVLGNTGELFF	TGCAGTGCTAGAGTCTTGGGGAACACCGGGGAGCTGTTTTTT
TRBV7-2	TRBD2	TRBJ2-1	NA	CASSTPSPGTTYNEQFF	TGTGCCAGCAGCACCCCCTCCCCCGGGACTACCTACAATGAGCAGTTCTTC
TRBV9	NA	TRBJ1-2	few	CASSVGQVAGYTF	TGTGCCAGCAGCGTAGGACAGGTCGCTGGCTACACCTTC
TRBV4-2	NA	TRBJ1-4	NA	CASSLRDIGANEKLFF	TGTGCCAGCAGCCTCAGGGACATCGGGGCTAATGAAAAACTGTTTTTT
TRBV19	NA	TRBJ2-7	few	CASVNRAGEQYF	TGTGCCAGTGTCAACAGAGCGGGCGAGCAGTACTTC
TRBV28	NA	TRBJ2-4	NA	CATISRGLNIQYF	TGTGCCACGATTTCCAGGGGACTAAACATTCAGTACTTC
TRBV7-9	TRBD1	TRBJ1-2	few	CASSSPTGETGYGYTF	TGTGCCAGCAGCTCACCGACAGGGGAGACAGGCTATGGCTACACCTTC